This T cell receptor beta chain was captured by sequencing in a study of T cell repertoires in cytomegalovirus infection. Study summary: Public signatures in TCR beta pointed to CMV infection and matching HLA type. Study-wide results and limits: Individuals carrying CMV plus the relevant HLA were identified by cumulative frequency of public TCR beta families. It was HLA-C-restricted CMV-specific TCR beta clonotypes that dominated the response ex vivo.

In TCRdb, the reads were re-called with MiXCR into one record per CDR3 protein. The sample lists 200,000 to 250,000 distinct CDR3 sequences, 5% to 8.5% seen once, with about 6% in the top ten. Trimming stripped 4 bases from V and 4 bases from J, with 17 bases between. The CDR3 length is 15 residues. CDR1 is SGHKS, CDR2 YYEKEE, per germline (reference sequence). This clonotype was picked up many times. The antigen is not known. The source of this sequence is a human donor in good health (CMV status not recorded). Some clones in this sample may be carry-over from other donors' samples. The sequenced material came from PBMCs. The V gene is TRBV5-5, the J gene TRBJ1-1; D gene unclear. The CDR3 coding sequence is TGTGCCAGCAGCCCCTGGGCCAGTGGGCCCACTGAAGCTTTCTTT. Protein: CASSPWASGPTEAFF. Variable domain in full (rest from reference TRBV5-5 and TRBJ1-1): DAGVTQSPTHLIKTRGQQVTLRCSPISGHKSVSWYQQVLGQGPQFIFQYYEKEERGRGNFPDRFSARQFPNYSSELNVNALLLGDSALYLCASSPWASGPTEAFFGQGTRLTVV.